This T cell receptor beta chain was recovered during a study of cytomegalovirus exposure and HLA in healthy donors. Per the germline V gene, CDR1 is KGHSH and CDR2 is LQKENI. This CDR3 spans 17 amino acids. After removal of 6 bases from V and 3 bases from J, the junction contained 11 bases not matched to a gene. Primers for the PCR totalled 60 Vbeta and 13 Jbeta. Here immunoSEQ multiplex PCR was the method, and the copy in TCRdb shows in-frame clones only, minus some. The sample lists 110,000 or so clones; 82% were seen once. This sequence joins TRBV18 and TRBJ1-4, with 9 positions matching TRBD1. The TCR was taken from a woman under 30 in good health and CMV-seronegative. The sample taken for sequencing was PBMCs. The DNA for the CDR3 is TGTGCCAGCTCGTCCGGGACAGGGTCGGTGGCTAATGAAAAACTGTTTTTT. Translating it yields CASSSGTGSVANEKLFF.